A selection of T cell receptor beta chains follows, all from one sample in a study of response to subunit inactivated influenza vaccine. TCRdb used MiXCR to reprocess the RT-PCR reads, holding one entry per CDR3 protein. The sample carries about 800,000 distinct CDR3 sequences, 21% recorded once. Sample: PBMCs from blood, taken 4 to 6 days after vaccination. These receptors were obtained from a man in his forties or fifties who received an inactivated influenza vaccine. The CDR3 runs from the conserved cysteine through the conserved F or W. A D gene is named only where the DNA matches it firmly. Clone size is shown for a subset of rows, as once, few, many or a class of expanded clone.

size	J	D	V	CDR3	DNA
NA	TRBJ2-1	TRBD2	TRBV7-8	CASRPAIRLAGISYNEQFF	TGTGCCAGCAGACCCGCGATTAGACTAGCGGGGATATCCTACAATGAGCAGTTCTTC
NA	TRBJ2-7	TRBD2	TRBV20-1	CSARPGLAGSYEQYF	TGCAGTGCTAGACCGGGACTAGCGGGATCCTACGAGCAGTACTTC
few	TRBJ2-3	NA	TRBV6-2/TRBV6-3	CASSYSPFAPVNTDTQYF	TGTGCCAGCAGTTACTCTCCATTCGCCCCCGTCAACACAGATACGCAGTATTTT
NA	TRBJ2-5	NA	TRBV20-1	CSARDILDEETQYF	TGCAGTGCTAGAGATATCCTCGACGAAGAGACCCAGTACTTC
few	TRBJ2-5	NA	TRBV4-2	CASSQDESSPRETQYF	TGTGCCAGCAGCCAAGATGAAAGTAGTCCTCGGGAGACCCAGTACTTC
few	TRBJ2-3	TRBD2	TRBV4-3	CASSMTSSGGASDTQYF	TGCGCCAGCAGCATGACTTCTAGCGGGGGGGCCTCAGATACGCAGTATTTT
NA	TRBJ2-7	NA	TRBV4-2	CASSQGTAAGEQYF	TGTGCCAGCAGCCAAGGAACCGCTGCGGGGGAGCAGTACTTC
NA	TRBJ2-2	TRBD2	TRBV10-3	CAISERLAGTGELFF	TGTGCCATCAGTGAGCGACTAGCGGGGACCGGGGAGCTGTTTTTT
many	TRBJ1-2	TRBD1	TRBV12-3/TRBV12-4	CASRGDRSYGYTF	TGTGCCAGCAGGGGGGACAGGTCATATGGCTACACCTTC
NA	TRBJ2-5	NA	TRBV27	CASSRTGMETQYF	TGTGCCAGCAGCCGTACAGGGATGGAGACCCAGTACTTC
NA	TRBJ2-2	NA	TRBV20-1	CSAERTAANTGELFF	TGCAGTGCAGAAAGGACGGCTGCGAACACCGGGGAGCTGTTTTTT
few	TRBJ2-3	TRBD2	TRBV4-1	CASRSGGNTDTQYF	TGCGCCAGCAGGAGCGGGGGGAACACAGATACGCAGTATTTT
NA	TRBJ1-2	NA	TRBV28	CASSFESNYGYTF	TGTGCCAGCAGTTTCGAATCTAACTATGGCTACACCTTC
many	TRBJ1-1	NA	TRBV12-3/TRBV12-4	CASSFTGQAFF	TGTGCCAGCAGTTTCACAGGCCAAGCTTTCTTT
NA	TRBJ2-3	NA	TRBV12-2	CASRLKRARHQKDTQYF	TGTGCAAGTCGCTTAAAGAGGGCCCGGCATCAAAAAGATACGCAGTATTTT
few	TRBJ2-5	TRBD1	TRBV10-3	CAISGQGAQETQYF	TGTGCCATCAGCGGACAGGGGGCTCAAGAGACCCAGTACTTC
NA	TRBJ1-1	NA	TRBV4-1	CASSQNRVRGTEAFF	TGCGCCAGCAGCCAGAACAGGGTAAGGGGCACTGAAGCTTTCTTT
NA	TRBJ2-1	TRBD2	TRBV4-3	CASSYLAGPYNEQFF	TGCGCCAGCAGCTACCTAGCGGGGCCCTACAATGAGCAGTTCTTC
NA	TRBJ2-1	TRBD2	TRBV12-3/TRBV12-4	CASSFTAGGYNEQFF	TGTGCCAGCAGTTTTACAGCGGGGGGCTACAATGAGCAGTTCTTC
few	TRBJ1-5	NA	TRBV3-1	CASSQDWQSQPQHF	TGTGCCAGCAGCCAAGATTGGCAGAGTCAGCCCCAGCATTTT
NA	TRBJ2-3	NA	TRBV13	CASSLKWTFADTQYF	TGTGCCAGCAGCTTAAAGTGGACATTCGCAGATACGCAGTATTTT
NA	TRBJ1-2	TRBD1	TRBV20-1	CSCRGQGEYGYTF	TGCAGTTGCCGTGGACAGGGCGAATATGGCTACACCTTC
NA	TRBJ2-1	TRBD1	TRBV29-1	CSVDRTGSSYNEQFF	TGCAGCGTAGATAGGACAGGCAGCTCCTACAATGAGCAGTTCTTC
NA	TRBJ2-1	TRBD2	TRBV20-1	CSARTPGLAGGPAPHEQFF	TGCAGTGCTAGAACACCGGGACTAGCGGGAGGGCCAGCACCCCATGAGCAGTTCTTC
NA	TRBJ2-5	NA	TRBV30	CAWRGLSGETQYF	TGTGCCTGGAGAGGGCTATCCGGGGAGACCCAGTACTTC
many	TRBJ2-7	TRBD1	TRBV29-1	CSVGQGYSYEQYF	TGCAGCGTCGGACAGGGATATTCCTACGAGCAGTACTTC
many	TRBJ2-2	NA	TRBV2	CASSEWAGELFF	TGTGCCAGCAGTGAATGGGCCGGGGAGCTGTTTTTT
NA	TRBJ2-5	NA	TRBV9	CASSVGRSWGQETQYF	TGTGCCAGCAGCGTAGGCCGGAGCTGGGGGCAAGAGACCCAGTACTTC
many	TRBJ2-3	NA	TRBV10-3	CAASGTESGQYF	TGTGCCGCCTCGGGGACCGAATCAGGGCAGTATTTT
many	TRBJ2-1	NA	TRBV11-2	CASSPPGDLQFF	TGTGCCAGCAGCCCACCGGGCGACTTGCAGTTCTTC
few	TRBJ2-1	NA	TRBV7-8	CASSARVGEQFF	TGTGCCAGCAGCGCCAGGGTGGGTGAGCAGTTCTTC
few	TRBJ2-3	NA	TRBV10-2	CASSEGQRTDTQYF	TGCGCCAGCAGTGAGGGACAACGCACAGATACGCAGTATTTT
NA	TRBJ1-5	NA	TRBV10-3	CAISDKANQPQHF	TGTGCCATCAGTGACAAGGCCAATCAGCCCCAGCATTTT
NA	TRBJ2-3	NA	TRBV5-1	CASRSGTDTQYF	TGCGCCAGCAGGTCCGGGACAGATACGCAGTATTTT
few	TRBJ2-7	NA	TRBV2	CASRAGTYYEQYF	TGTGCCAGCAGAGCCGGGACATACTACGAGCAGTACTTC
NA	TRBJ2-7	NA	TRBV29-1	CSVAGTQLYEQYF	TGCAGCGTTGCAGGTACTCAACTATACGAGCAGTACTTC
NA	TRBJ1-6	NA	TRBV7-2	CASSHEGVQSPLHF	TGTGCCAGCAGCCACGAGGGGGTACAGTCACCCCTCCACTTT
few	TRBJ2-2	NA	TRBV7-2	CASSFSLGGTGELFF	TGTGCCAGCAGCTTTTCCCTCGGGGGCACCGGGGAGCTGTTTTTT
few	TRBJ1-1	NA	TRBV5-1	CASSLGRGDTEAFF	TGCGCCAGCAGCTTGGGAAGGGGGGACACTGAAGCTTTCTTT
NA	TRBJ2-7	TRBD2	TRBV6-1	CASSEGGGAYEQYF	TGTGCCAGCAGTGAAGGGGGGGGTGCTTACGAGCAGTACTTC
NA	TRBJ1-6	TRBD1	TRBV5-1	CASRMPGQPNSPLHF	TGCGCCAGCAGAATGCCGGGACAGCCTAATTCACCCCTCCACTTT
few	TRBJ1-5	TRBD1	TRBV7-9	CASSSPGEGQAQHF	TGTGCCAGCAGTTCCCCGGGGGAGGGACAGGCCCAGCATTTT
NA	TRBJ2-2	NA	TRBV21-1	CASIHGAANTGELFF	TGTGCCAGTATTCACGGGGCAGCTAACACCGGGGAGCTGTTTTTT
few	TRBJ2-1	NA	TRBV11-2	CASSPAPRVEQFF	TGTGCCAGCAGCCCGGCTCCCAGAGTTGAGCAGTTCTTC